The present TCR beta chain was sequenced within a study of blood T cells in healthy people across ages. Broader study findings: PBMCs went unsorted, and a conclusive naive versus antigen-experienced comparison was therefore prevented.

Then a second PCR, running roughly 6 to 12 cycles, was carried out with a sample-barcoded 5' primer and a J-beta primer mix. One entry per CDR3 protein, called by TCRdb with MiXCR from the 5' RACE reads. The sample lists approximately 400,000 distinct CDR3 sequences; 52% were seen once. This CDR3 is built from 12 residues. Germline CDR1 SQVTM, CDR2 ANQGSEA. Trimming stripped 6 bases from V and 2 bases from J, with 10 bases between. Each sample had at least 6 million PBMCs isolated. On this clonotype itself: Its antigen is not identified.

Sequences were obtained from blood. The receptor was isolated from a man aged 55-75 years in good health. The gene calls are TRBV29-1 and TRBJ1-1; D might be TRBD1 (6 bases). The CDR3 loop is CSVATGNTEAFF. The CDR3 nucleotides are TGCAGCGTAGCGACAGGCAACACTGAAGCTTTCTTT.